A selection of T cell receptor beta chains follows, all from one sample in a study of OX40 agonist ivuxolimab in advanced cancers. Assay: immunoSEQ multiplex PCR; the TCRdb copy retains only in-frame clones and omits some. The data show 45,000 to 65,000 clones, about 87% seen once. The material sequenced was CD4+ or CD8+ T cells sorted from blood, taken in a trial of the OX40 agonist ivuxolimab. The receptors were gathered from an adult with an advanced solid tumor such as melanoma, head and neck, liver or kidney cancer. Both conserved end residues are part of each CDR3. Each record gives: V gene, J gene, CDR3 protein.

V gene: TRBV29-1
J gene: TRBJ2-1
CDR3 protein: CSGGNDRGYEQFF

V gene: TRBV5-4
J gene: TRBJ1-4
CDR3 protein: CASSLGTGGINEKLFF

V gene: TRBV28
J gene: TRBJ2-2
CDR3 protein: CASSLTRNTGELFF

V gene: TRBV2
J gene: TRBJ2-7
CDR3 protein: CASIRFLYEQYF

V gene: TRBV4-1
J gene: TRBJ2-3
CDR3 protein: CASSQGAGGASDTQYF

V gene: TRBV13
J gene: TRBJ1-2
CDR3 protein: CASSLTAWAGYTF

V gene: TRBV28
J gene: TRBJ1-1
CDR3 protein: CASSAIVPLSEAFF

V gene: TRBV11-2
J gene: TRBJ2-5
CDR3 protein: CASSLGNRPGPSETQYF

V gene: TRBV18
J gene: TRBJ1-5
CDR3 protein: CASSPVGHSSFNQPQHF

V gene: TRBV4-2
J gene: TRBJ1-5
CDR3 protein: CASSQGDRDNQPQHF

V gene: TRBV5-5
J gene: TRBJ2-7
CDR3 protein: CASSVGQGAPYEQYF

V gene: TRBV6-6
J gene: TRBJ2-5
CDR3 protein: CASSYTIQETQYF

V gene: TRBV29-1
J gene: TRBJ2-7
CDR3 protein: CSVGVTQGGEQYF

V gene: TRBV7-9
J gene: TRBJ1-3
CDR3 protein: CASSSLEGGNTIYF

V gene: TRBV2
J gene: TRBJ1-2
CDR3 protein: CASVSGTGGYGYTF

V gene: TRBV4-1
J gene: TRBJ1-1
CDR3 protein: CASSQEWIMNTEAFF

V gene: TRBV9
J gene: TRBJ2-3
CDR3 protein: CASSLAGFSTDTQYF

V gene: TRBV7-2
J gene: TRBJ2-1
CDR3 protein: CASSPTGSLTYNEQFF

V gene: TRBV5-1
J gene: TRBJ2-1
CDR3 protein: CASSAYNLAGLNNEQFF

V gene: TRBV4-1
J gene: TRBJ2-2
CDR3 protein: CASSLSGADPGELFF

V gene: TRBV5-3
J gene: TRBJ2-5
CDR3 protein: CALGGSETQYF

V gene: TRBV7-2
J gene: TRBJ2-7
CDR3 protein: CASSPKMSSGASYEQYF

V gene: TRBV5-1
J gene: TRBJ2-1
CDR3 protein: CASSLTAGTFNEQFF

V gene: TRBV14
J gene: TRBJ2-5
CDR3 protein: CASSSRGSTTGVETQYF

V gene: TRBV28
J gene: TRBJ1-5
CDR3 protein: CASIQGTGQPQHF

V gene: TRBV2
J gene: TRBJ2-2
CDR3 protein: CASSRQTGELFF

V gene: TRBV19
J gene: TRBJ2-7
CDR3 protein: CATRSQSTYEQYF

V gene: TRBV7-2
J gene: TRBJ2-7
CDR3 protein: CASSLAQNYEQYF

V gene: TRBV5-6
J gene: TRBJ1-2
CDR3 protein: CASSPGQGVVYGYTF

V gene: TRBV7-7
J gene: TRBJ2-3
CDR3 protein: CASSFGYTDTQYF

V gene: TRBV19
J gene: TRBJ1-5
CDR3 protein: CASSQPGLTARQPQHF

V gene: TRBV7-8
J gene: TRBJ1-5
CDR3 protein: CASSYSQGTNQPQHF

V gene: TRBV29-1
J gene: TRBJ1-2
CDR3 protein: CSVASGQENYGYTF

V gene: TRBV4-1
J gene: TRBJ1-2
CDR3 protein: CASSQRPRGPGDSGGYTF

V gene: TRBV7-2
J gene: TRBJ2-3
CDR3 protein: CASSLGPGADTQYF

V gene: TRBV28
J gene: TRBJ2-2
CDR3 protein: CASSLRSGELFF

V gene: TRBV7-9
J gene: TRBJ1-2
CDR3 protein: CASSSGGLGGYTF

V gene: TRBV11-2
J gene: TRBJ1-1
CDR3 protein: CASSLRPENTEAFF

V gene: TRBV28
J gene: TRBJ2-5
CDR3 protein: CASTDSGSGRETQYF

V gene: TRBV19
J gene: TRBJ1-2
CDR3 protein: CASSIDVQGNGYTF

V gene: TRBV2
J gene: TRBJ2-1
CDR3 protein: CASSDSSGGSYNEQFF

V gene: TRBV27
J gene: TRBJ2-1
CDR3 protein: CASSLRRGSSEQFF

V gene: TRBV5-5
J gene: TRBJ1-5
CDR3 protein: CASSRQGVNQPQHF

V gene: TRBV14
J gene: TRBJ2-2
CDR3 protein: CASRAGTRGTGELFF